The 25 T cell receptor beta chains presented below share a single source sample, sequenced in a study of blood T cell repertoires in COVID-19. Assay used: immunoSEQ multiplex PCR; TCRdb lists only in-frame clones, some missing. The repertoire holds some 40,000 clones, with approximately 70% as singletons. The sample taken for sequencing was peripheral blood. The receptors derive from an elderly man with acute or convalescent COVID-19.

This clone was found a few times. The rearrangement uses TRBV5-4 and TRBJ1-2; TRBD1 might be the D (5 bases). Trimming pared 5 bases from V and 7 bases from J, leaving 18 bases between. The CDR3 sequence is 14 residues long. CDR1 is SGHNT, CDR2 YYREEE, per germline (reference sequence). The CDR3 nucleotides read TGTGCCAGCAGGGGGGGTGGGGCCGCGGGTGGCTACACCTTC. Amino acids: CASRGGGAAGGYTF.

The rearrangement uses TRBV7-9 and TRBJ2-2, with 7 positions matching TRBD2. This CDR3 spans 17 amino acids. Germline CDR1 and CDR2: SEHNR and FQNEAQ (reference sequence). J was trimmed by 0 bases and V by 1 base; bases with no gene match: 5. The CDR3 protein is CASSLGGLGANTGELFF. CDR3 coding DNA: TGTGCCAGCAGCTTAGGAGGACTAGGCGCGAACACCGGGGAGCTGTTTTTT.

This CDR3 is CASRPTGGYEQYF. As DNA, the CDR3 is TGTGCCAGTAGGCCGACAGGGGGCTACGAGCAGTACTTC. This chain connects TRBV19 to TRBJ2-7; 9 bases are shared with TRBD1. Unmatched junction bases numbered 3, after V lost 6 bases and J lost 3 bases. The CDR3 has 13 residues. CDR1 is LNHDA and CDR2 is SQIVND in the germline V gene (reference sequence).

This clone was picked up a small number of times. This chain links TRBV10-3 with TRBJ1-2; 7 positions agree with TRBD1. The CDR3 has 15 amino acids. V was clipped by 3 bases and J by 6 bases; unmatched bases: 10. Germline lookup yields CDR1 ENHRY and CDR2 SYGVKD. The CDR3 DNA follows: TGTGCCATCAGTGACCCGTCCCTCAGGGGGAATGGCTACACCTTC. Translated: CAISDPSLRGNGYTF.

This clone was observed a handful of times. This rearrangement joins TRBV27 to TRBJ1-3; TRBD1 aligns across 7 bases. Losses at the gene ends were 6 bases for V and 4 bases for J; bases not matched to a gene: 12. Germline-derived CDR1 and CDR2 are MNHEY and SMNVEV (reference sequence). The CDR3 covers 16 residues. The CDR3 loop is CASRPTFRGTGNTIYF. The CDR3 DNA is TGTGCCAGCAGACCAACTTTCAGGGGGACAGGAAACACCATATATTTT.

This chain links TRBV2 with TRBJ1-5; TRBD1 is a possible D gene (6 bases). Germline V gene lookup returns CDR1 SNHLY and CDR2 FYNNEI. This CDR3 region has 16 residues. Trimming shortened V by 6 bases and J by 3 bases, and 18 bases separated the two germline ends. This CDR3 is CASSGDTLSHNQPQHF. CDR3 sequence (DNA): TGTGCCAGCAGCGGGGACACTTTATCTCACAATCAGCCCCAGCATTTT.

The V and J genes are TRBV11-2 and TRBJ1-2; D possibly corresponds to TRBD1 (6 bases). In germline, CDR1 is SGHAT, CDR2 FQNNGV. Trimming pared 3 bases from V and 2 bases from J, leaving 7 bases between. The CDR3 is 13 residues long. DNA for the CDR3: TGTGCCAGCAGCTTCCAGGGGAACTATGGCTACACCTTC. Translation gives CASSFQGNYGYTF.

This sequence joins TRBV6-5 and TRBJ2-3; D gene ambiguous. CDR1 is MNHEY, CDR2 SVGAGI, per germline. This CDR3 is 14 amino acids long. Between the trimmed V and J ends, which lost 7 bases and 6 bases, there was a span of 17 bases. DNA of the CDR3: TGTGCCAGCATAGTTTCAGGTCTAATGGATACGCAGTATTTT. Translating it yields CASIVSGLMDTQYF.

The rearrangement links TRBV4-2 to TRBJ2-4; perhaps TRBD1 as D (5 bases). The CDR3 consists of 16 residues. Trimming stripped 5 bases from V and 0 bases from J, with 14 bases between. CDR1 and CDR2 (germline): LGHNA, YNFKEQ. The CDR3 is CASSFDDSLAKNIQYF. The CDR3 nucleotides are TGTGCCAGCAGCTTCGATGACAGCCTAGCCAAAAACATTCAGTACTTC.

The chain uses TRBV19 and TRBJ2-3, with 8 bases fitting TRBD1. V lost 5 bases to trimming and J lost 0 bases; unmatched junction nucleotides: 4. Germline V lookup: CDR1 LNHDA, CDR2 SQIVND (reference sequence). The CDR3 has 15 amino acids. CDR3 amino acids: CASSAGQESTDTQYF. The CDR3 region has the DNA TGTGCCAGTAGTGCGGGACAGGAGAGCACAGATACGCAGTATTTT.

The CDR3 region is CASSLVAGGQETQYF. The CDR3 region has the DNA TGTGCCAGCAGCTTAGTTGCGGGAGGGCAAGAGACCCAGTACTTC. V usage is TRBV11-2 and J usage is TRBJ2-5, with TRBD2 identical over 9 bases. Losses at the gene ends were 1 base for V and 2 bases for J; bases not matched to a gene: 2. This CDR3 region has 15 residues. Germline assignment: CDR1 SGHAT and CDR2 FQNNGV.

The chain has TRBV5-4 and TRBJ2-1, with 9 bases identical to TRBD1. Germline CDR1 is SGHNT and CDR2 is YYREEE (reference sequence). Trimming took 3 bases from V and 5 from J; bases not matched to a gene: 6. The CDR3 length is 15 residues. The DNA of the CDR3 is TGTGCCAGCAGCTCCGGACAGGGGACTCACAATGAGCAGTTCTTC. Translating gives CASSSGQGTHNEQFF.

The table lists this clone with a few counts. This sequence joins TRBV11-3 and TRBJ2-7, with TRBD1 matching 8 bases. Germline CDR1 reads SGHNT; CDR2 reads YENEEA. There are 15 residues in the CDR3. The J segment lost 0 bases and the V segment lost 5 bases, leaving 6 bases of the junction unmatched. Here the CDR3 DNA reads TGTGCCAGCAGCCCGGGACAGGAAAACTCCTACGAGCAGTACTTC. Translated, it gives CASSPGQENSYEQYF.

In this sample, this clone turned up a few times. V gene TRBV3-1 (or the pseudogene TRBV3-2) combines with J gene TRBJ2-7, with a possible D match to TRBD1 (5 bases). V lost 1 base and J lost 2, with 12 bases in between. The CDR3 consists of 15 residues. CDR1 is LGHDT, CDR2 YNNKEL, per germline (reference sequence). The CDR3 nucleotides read TGTGCCAGCAGCCAAGCTGGACACAGTGCCTACGAGCAGTACTTC. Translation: CASSQAGHSAYEQYF.

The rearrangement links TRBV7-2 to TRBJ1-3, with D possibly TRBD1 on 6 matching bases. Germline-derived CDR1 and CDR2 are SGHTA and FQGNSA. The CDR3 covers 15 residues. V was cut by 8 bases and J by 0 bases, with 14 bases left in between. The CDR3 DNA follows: TGTGCCAGCCGGGAGGGGGGCCTCTCTGGAAACACCATATATTTT. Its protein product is CASREGGLSGNTIYF. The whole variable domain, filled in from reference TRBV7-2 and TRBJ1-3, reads GAGVSQSPSNKVTEKGKDVELRCDPISGHTALYWYRQSLGQGLEFLIYFQGNSAPDKSGLPSDRFSAERTGGSVSTLTIQRTQQEDSAVYLCASREGGLSGNTIYFGEGSWLTVV.

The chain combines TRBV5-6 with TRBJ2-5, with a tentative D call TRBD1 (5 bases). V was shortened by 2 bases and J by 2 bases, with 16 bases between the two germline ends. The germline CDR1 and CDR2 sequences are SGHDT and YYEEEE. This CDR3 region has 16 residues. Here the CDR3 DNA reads TGTGCCAGCAGCTTACATCCAGGGTCTCCACAAGAGACCCAGTACTTC. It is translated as CASSLHPGSPQETQYF.

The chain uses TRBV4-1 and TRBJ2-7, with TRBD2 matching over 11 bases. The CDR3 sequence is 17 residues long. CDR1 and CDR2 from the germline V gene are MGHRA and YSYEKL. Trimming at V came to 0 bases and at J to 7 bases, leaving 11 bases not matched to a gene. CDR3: CASSQDSPTSGISEQYF. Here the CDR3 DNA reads TGCGCCAGCAGCCAAGATAGTCCGACTAGCGGGATCTCGGAGCAGTACTTC.

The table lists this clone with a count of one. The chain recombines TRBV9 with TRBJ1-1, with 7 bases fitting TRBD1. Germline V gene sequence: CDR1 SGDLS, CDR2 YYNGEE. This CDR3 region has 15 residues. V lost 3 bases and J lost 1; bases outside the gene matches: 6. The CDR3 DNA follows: TGTGCCAGCAGCGCCCGACAGGGTGGGAACACTGAAGCTTTCTTT. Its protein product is CASSARQGGNTEAFF.

The CDR3 DNA sequence: TGTGCCAGCAGTTTATTAAATTCTCAGCCCCAGCATTTT. Translating gives CASSLLNSQPQHF. This chain connects TRBV12-3 or TRBV12-4 to TRBJ1-5; D remains ambiguous. The CDR3 length is 13 residues. V was trimmed by 2 bases and J by 6 bases, leaving 8 bases between them.

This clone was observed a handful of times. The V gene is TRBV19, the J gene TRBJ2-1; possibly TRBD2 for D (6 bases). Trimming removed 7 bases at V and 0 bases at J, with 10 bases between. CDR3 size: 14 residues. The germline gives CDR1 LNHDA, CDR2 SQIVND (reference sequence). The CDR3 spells CASMGGASYNEQFF. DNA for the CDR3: TGTGCCAGTATGGGCGGGGCCTCCTACAATGAGCAGTTCTTC.

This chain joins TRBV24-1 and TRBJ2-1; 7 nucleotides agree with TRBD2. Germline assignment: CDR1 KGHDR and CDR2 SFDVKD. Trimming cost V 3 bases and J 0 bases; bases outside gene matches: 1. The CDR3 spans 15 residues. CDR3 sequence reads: CATSDPSGSYNEQFF. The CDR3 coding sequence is TGTGCCACCAGTGATCCTAGCGGCTCCTACAATGAGCAGTTCTTC.

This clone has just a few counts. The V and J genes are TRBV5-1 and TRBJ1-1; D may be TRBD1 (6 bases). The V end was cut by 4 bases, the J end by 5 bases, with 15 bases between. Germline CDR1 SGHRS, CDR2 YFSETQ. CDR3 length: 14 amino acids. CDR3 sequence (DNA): TGCGCCAGCAGCGCCGGGACATCGGATACTGAAGCTTTCTTT. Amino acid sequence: CASSAGTSDTEAFF.

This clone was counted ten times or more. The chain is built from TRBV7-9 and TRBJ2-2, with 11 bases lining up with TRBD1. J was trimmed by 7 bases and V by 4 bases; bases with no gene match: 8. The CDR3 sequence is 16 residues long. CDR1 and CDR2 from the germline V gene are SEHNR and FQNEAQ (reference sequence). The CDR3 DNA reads TGTGCCAGCAGCTCAACCGGGACAGGGGGTAACGGGGAGCTGTTTTTT. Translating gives CASSSTGTGGNGELFF.

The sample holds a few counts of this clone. As DNA, the CDR3 is TGTGCCAGCAGCGTGCTGGGGAGTAGCGGGAGTTGGAATGAGCAGTTCTTC. Residues: CASSVLGSSGSWNEQFF. The V and J genes are TRBV9 and TRBJ2-1, with 9 bases matching TRBD2. Germline CDR1 reads SGDLS; CDR2 reads YYNGEE. After removal of 2 bases from V and 7 bases from J, the junction contained 13 bases not matched to a gene. This CDR3 has 17 residues.

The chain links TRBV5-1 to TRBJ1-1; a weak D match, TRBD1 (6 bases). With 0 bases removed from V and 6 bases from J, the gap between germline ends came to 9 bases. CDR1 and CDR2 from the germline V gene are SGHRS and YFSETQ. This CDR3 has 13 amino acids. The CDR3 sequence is CASSLVQGPEAFF. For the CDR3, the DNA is TGCGCCAGCAGCTTGGTACAGGGCCCTGAAGCTTTCTTT.